Included here is one TCR beta chain sequence, with context. Its matching antigen is unknown. The data were obtained in a study of human T cells and chemical hapten exposure. The study's findings and limits: TCRs at a frequency above 1 in 1000 stayed unchanged with DPC sensitization. Large CDR3 similarity clusters arose significantly more often from expanded TCRs than from controls.

Trimming removed 0 bases at V and 2 bases at J, with 2 bases between. The CDR3 length is 13 residues. Per the germline V gene, CDR1 is SGDLS and CDR2 is YYNGEE. Time point: pre-sensitization, week 0. The treatment is: therapeutic diphenylcyclopropenone sensitization with weekly scalp DPC. TCRdb fed the RACE reads into MiXCR, producing one record per CDR3 protein. There are approximately 57,000 distinct CDR3 sequences in the sample; roughly a tenth occur only once, and roughly 9.1% lies in the top ten. The input for sequencing was whole blood, taken in connection with sensitization to the hapten diphenylcyclopropenone (DPC). This TCR came from a man aged 35-49 years with alopecia areata. Some clones in this sample may be carry-over from other donors' samples. This rearrangement joins TRBV9 to TRBJ2-2; D remains ambiguous. CDR3 amino acids: CASSVENTGELFF. The CDR3 region has the DNA TGTGCCAGCAGCGTAGAAAACACCGGGGAGCTGTTTTTT.